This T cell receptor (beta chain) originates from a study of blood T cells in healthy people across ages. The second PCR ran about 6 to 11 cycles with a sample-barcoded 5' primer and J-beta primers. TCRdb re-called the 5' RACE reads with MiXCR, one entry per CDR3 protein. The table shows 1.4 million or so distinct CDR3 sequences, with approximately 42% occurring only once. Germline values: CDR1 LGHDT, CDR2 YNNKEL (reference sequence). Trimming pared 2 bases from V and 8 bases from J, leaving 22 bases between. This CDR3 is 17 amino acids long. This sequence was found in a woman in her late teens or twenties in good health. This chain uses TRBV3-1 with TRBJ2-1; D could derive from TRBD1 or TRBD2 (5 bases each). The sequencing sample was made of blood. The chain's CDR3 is CASSQLLGTHLTDEQFF. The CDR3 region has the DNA TGTGCCAGCAGCCAACTCCTCGGGACCCATCTCACCGATGAGCAGTTCTTC.